Sequencing of this TCR beta chain was carried out in a study of CD8 T cells in Susac syndrome (dated by TCRdb to between 2018 and 2021). In the study overall: Among the Susac syndrome patients who were sequenced, clinically active disease was present in about six and clinical remission was observed in roughly eight. Repertoire sequencing was used to test whether CD8+ T cell activation and differentiation in Susac syndrome was antigen driven. At blood withdrawal, Susac syndrome patients were therapy-naive, treated with corticosteroids (with IVIg additionally given to some), or treated with IVIg alone.

Overall study outcomes, separate from this receptor: The TCR sequencing and HLA analysis was acknowledged to have included a relatively small number of individuals. The CD4+ T cell repertoire of patients with Susac syndrome showed no detectable clonal expansion.

RNA was extracted with the RNeasy kit and 0.5 to 1 ug was reverse transcribed using random hexamers. The immunoSEQ multiplex PCR assay, covering 54 Vbeta and 13 Jbeta segments, was used to amplify TCR beta CDR3 regions. Bias from PCR amplification was corrected by using a synthetic template baseline for primer optimization and for computational correction. In the authors' own workflow: Only productive sequences were kept, with reads annotated to V, D and J genes according to IMGT and analyzed in immunoSEQ Analyzer. Clonality was computed as one minus Shannon entropy normalized by log2 of the number of productive unique sequences. For each patient and control, public and private clones were evaluated among the 100 most prevalent clones. A clone was defined as Susac-specific if it was absent from the healthy and MS cohorts, from some 980 published viral clones and from other ImmuneACCESS disease sequences. Using fastp at Q25 and MiXCR, TCRdb reprocessed the public reads and kept productive beta chains. One record per CDR3 amino acid sequence lists the most common genes and DNA. None of the V and J calls come from the authors' own analysis; TCRdb made them. For this sample the table gives 77,000 or so distinct CDR3 sequences, of which about 93% were detected only once. 0.4% to 0.55% of the sample belongs to the ten largest clones.

The CDR3 numbers 11 residues from cysteine through phenylalanine. The read is trimmed to its CDR3 DNA, 33 bases read in frame from base 1. V loses 5 bases, J loses 7 bases, and the germline ends lie 9 bases apart. Taken from the germline V gene, the CDR1 and CDR2 loops are MDHEN and SYDVKM. With respect to this clonotype: The specificity of this receptor is unknown. It has no much larger one-base neighbor in the sample; base qualities were not kept.

High-throughput TCR beta sequencing profiled peripheral blood CD8+ and CD4+ T cells from healthy donors, Susac syndrome patients and multiple sclerosis patients. Susac syndrome patients met recently defined diagnostic criteria for definite or probable disease. Bulk CD8+ and CD4+ T cells were purified by magnetic negative isolation, while CD8+ TEMRA cells were enriched using FACS. Blood was collected in EDTA tubes and processed within 24 hours, with PBMCs isolated through density gradient centrifugation. PBMCs intended for TCR sequencing were cryopreserved in liquid nitrogen and thawed later in a water bath at 37 degrees C. The sorted or isolated CD4+, CD8+ and CD8+ TEMRA cells had a purity of 90% or higher.

Sequenced sample: CD4+ T cells from PBMCs. This sequence was found in a human donor with Susac syndrome. In this chain, TRBV28 is recombined with TRBJ2-7, and the D gene may be TRBD1, 6 bases matching. The CDR3 region: CASSTGMEQYF. The base sequence is TGTGCCAGCAGTACAGGGATGGAGCAGTACTTC.